This TCR beta chain was retrieved from a study of regulatory T cells in long-lasting Graves disease. V was pared by 4 bases and J by 3 bases, with 22 bases between. There are 18 residues in the CDR3. Germline loops: CDR1 MGHRA, CDR2 YSYEKL. The time point was: newly diagnosed GD, antithyroid drugs for less than 3 months. Generation of the TCR library employed RNA extracted from PBMCs. Diagnosing Graves' disease relied on the American Thyroid Association guidelines. EDTA tubes collected nine milliliters of peripheral blood. Note on this clonotype: The antigen is unknown.

In building TCR beta libraries, iRepertoire HTBI primers were used together with Arm-PCR of CDR3 regions. Each CDR3 protein gets one entry after TCRdb re-called the multiplex PCR reads with MiXCR. The top ten clones hold approximately 25% of a sample with hundreds of thousands of distinct CDR3 sequences, roughly a sixth of them seen once. Study-level findings and limits: Favored usage of TRBV28, TRBJ1-2 and TRBJ2-5 was recorded in persistent disease.

These same records also appear under a second study, on T cells in Graves' hyperthyroidism and ophthalmopathy.

This sample comprised peripheral blood mononuclear cells (PBMCs), obtained at new diagnosis, from a patient treated with antithyroid drugs. The chain combines TRBV4-1 with TRBJ2-1; maybe TRBD1 (6 bases). This clonotype was sampled from a middle-aged woman with Graves disease. CDR3 amino acids: CASSPRTARIELYNEQFF. CDR3 in DNA: TGCGCCAGCAGCCCCCGGACAGCGAGAATAGAACTCTACAATGAGCAGTTCTTC.